This T cell receptor beta chain was sequenced during a study of T cells of healthy individuals. CDR3 length: 14 amino acids. V was pared by 0 bases and J by 5 bases, with 5 bases of the junction left unmatched. Germline values: CDR1 DFQATT, CDR2 SNEGSKA (reference sequence). Each CDR3 protein gets one entry after TCRdb re-called the 5' RACE reads with MiXCR. The data hold around 98,000 distinct CDR3 sequences, with approximately 16% observed a single time. The chain combines TRBV20-1 with TRBJ1-2; 8 positions match TRBD1. The sequence was obtained from a human donor in good health. CDR3 coding DNA: TGCAGTGCTAGAGACAGGGGGCTAGGGTATGGCTACACCTTC. Protein: CSARDRGLGYGYTF.